This TCR beta chain was obtained from a study of CD8+CD57+ T cells in acquired aplastic anemia. Findings and limits, study-wide: Under 35 was the count of CD8+ CDR3 sequences that patients shared with controls.

Patients chosen for sequencing had CD8+CD57+ cells that had expanded, as shown by flow cytometry. Every patient presented with severe acquired aplastic anemia. Blood sampling was performed on the patients, and none of them had received therapy by then. It was genomic DNA that served as the template for profiling TCR beta VDJ and CDR3. TCRdb re-called the reads through MiXCR, storing one row per CDR3 protein. This table holds more than 250,000 distinct CDR3 sequences, approximately 86% found once. As for this clonotype: Its antigen is unidentified.

The CDR3 contains 17 residues. V was shortened by 5 bases and J by 13 bases, with 32 bases between the two germline ends. The germline V gene has CDR1 SGHTA and CDR2 FQGTGA. The chain recombines TRBV7-3 with TRBJ2-5; maybe TRBD1 (5 bases). The sequenced sample was sorted CD4+, CD8+, or CD8+CD57+ T cells (not recorded which) from PBMCs. This clonotype was sampled from a human donor with aplastic anemia. This chain's CDR3 is CASSLPVFRGIGEKLYF. In DNA, the CDR3 is TGTGCCAGCAGCCTACCGGTTTTTAGGGGAATAGGCGAAAAACTGTACTTC.